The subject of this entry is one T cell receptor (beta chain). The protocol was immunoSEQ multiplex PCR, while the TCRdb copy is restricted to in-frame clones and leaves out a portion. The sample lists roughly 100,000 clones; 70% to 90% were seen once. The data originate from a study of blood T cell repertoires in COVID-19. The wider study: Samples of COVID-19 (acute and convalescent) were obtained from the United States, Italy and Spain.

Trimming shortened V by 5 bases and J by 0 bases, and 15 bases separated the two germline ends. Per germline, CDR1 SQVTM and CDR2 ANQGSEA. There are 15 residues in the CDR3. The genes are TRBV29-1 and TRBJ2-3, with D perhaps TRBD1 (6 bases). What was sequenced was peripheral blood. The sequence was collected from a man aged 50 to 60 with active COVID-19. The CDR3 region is CSVLGQPTSTDTQYF. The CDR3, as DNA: TGCAGCGTTCTCGGACAGCCTACAAGCACAGATACGCAGTATTTT.